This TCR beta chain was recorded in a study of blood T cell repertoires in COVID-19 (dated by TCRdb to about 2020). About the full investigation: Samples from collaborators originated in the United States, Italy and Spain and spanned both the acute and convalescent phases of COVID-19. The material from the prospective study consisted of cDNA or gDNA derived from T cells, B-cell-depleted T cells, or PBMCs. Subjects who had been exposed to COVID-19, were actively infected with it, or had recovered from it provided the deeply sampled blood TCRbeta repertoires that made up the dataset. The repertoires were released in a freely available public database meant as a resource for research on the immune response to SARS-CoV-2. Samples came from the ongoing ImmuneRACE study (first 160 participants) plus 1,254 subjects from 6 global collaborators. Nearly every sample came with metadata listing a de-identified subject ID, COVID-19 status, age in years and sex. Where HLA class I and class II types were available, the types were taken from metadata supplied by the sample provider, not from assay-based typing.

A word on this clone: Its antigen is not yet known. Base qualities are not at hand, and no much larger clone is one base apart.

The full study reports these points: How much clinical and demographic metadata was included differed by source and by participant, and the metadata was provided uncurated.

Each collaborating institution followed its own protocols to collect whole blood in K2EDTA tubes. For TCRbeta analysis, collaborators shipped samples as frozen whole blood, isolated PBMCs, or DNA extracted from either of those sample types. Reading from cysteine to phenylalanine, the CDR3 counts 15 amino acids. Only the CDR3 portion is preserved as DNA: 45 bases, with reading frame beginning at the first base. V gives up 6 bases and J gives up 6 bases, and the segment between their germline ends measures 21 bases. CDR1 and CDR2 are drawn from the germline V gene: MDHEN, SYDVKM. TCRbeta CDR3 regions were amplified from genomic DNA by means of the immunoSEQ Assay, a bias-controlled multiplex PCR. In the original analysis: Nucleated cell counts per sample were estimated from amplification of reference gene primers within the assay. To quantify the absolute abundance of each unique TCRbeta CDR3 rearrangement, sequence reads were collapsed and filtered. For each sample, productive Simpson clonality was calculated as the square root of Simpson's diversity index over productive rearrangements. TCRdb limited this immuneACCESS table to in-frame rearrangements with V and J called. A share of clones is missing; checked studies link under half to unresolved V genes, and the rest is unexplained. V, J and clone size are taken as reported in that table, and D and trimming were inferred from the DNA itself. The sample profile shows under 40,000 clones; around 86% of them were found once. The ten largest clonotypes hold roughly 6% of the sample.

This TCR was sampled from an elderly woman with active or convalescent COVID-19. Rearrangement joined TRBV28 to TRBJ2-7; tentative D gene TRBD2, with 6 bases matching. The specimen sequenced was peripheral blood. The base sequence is TGTGCCAGCAGAAGGAGGAGACTAGATACATCCGAGCAGTACTTC. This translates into CASRRRRLDTSEQYF. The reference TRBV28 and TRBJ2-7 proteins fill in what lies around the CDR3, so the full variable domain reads DVKVTQSSRYLVKRTGEKVFLECVQDMDHENMFWYRQDPGLGLRLIYFSYDVKMKEKGDIPEGYSVSREKKERFSLILESASTNQTSMYLCASRRRRLDTSEQYFGPGTRLTVT.